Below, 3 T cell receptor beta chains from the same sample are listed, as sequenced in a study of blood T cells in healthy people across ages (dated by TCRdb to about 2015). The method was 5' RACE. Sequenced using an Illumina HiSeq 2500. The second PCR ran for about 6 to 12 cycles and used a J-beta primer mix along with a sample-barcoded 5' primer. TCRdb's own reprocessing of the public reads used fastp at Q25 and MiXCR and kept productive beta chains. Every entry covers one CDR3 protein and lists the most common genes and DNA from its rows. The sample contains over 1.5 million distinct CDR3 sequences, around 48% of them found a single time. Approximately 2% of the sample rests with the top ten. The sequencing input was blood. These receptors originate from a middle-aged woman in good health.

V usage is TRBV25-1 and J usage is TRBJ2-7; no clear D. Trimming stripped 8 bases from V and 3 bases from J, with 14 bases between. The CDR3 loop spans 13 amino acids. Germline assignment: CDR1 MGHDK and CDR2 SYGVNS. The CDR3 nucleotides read TGTGCCAGCGCCATAGTAGGGCTCTACGAGCAGTACTTC. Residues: CASAIVGLYEQYF.

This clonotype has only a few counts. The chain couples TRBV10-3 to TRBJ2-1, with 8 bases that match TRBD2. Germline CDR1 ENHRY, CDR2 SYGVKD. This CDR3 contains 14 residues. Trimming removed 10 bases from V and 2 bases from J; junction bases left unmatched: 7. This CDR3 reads CATREGEAYNEQFF. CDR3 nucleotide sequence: TGTGCCACCCGGGAGGGGGAGGCCTACAATGAGCAGTTCTTC.

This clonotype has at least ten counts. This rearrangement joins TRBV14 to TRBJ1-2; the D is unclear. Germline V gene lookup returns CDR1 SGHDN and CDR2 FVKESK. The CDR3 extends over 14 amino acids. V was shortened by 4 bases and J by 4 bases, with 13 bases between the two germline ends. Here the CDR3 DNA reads TGTGCCAGCAGCCGAACATCGAATTTCTATGGCTACACCTTC. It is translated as CASSRTSNFYGYTF.